This entry lists 26 T cell receptor beta chains sequenced from one sample in a study of cytomegalovirus exposure and HLA in healthy donors. PCR employed 60 Vbeta and 13 Jbeta primers. Using immunoSEQ multiplex PCR, the repertoire was profiled, and TCRdb retains in-frame clones only, with some absent. The sample records about 93,000 clones, roughly four fifths being singletons. The sequenced material came from PBMCs. These receptors all come from a man aged 30 to 45 in good health and CMV-seronegative.

This chain joins TRBV2 and TRBJ1-2; D might be TRBD1 (6 bases). CDR1 and CDR2 (germline): SNHLY, FYNNEI. The germline V and J ends were trimmed by 10 bases and 5 bases, with 14 bases remaining between them. This CDR3 has 12 residues. The DNA of the CDR3 is TGTGCCAACCAGAGACAGGAGTATGGCTACACCTTC. It codes for CANQRQEYGYTF. The full variable domain, its missing parts supplied by reference TRBV2 and TRBJ1-2, is EPEVTQTPSHQVTQMGQEVILRCVPISNHLYFYWYRQILGQKVEFLVSFYNNEISEKSEIFDDQFSVERPDGSNFTLKIRSTKLEDSAMYFCANQRQEYGYTFGSGTRLTVV.

The sample holds one count of this clone. This chain links TRBV7-9 with TRBJ2-1; maybe TRBD1 (6 bases). This CDR3 has 17 residues. CDR1 SEHNR and CDR2 FQNEAQ come from the germline V gene (reference sequence). Trimming shortened V by 4 bases and J by 1 base, and 17 bases separated the two germline ends. The DNA of the CDR3 is TGTGCCAGCAGCTCCTCCGGAACAGGGTCTTCCTACAATGAGCAGTTCTTC. Encoded protein: CASSSSGTGSSYNEQFF. The full variable domain, its missing parts supplied by reference TRBV7-9 and TRBJ2-1, is DTGVSQNPRHKITKRGQNVTFRCDPISEHNRLYWYRQTLGQGPEFLTYFQNEAQLEKSRLLSDRFSAERPKGSFSTLEIQRTEQGDSAMYLCASSSSGTGSSYNEQFFGPGTRLTVL.

This chain joins TRBV20-1 and TRBJ2-5; D unresolved. Trimming shortened V by 5 bases and J by 3 bases, and 4 bases separated the two germline ends. Germline V lookup: CDR1 DFQATT, CDR2 SNEGSKA (reference sequence). The CDR3 runs 10 residues. CDR3 loop: CSAVKETQYF. The CDR3 DNA follows: TGCAGTGCTGTTAAAGAGACCCAGTACTTC.

V and J are TRBV7-3 and TRBJ2-1; 8 bases match TRBD2. Unmatched junction bases numbered 6, after V lost 8 bases and J lost 9 bases. Germline V CDR1 and CDR2: SGHTA, FQGTGA. CDR3 length: 12 residues. The CDR3 nucleotides read TGTGCCAGCGGACGTAGCGGGACTGAGCAGTTCTTC. Translated, it gives CASGRSGTEQFF.

The V gene is TRBV9, the J gene TRBJ1-2; D might be TRBD1 (6 bases). Trimming cost V 3 bases and J 0 bases, with 15 bases left between them. Germline loops: CDR1 SGDLS, CDR2 YYNGEE. CDR3 size: 16 residues. The DNA for the CDR3 is TGTGCCAGCAGCGATAGTTTCAGGGGACCTAACTATGGCTACACCTTC. Translating gives CASSDSFRGPNYGYTF.

V and J are TRBV5-1 and TRBJ1-2; D gene uncertain. V shed 3 bases and J shed 0 bases, with 15 bases lying between them. The CDR3 runs 16 residues. CDR1 and CDR2 (germline): SGHRS, YFSETQ. CDR3 nucleotide sequence: TGCGCCAGCAGCTACTCCGGGGTCGGAACTAACTATGGCTACACCTTC. It yields the protein CASSYSGVGTNYGYTF.

In this sample, this clone turned up a few times. V usage is TRBV4-2 and J usage is TRBJ1-5; D unclear. This CDR3 spans 12 amino acids. V shed 4 bases and J shed 7 bases, with 8 bases lying between them. Looked up from germline, CDR1 is LGHNA and CDR2 is YNFKEQ. The CDR3: CASSPTSQPQHF. CDR3 DNA: TGTGCCAGCAGCCCGACTTCGCAGCCCCAGCATTTT.

The chain combines TRBV21-1 with TRBJ2-6; the D call of TRBD1 is as the table states it, not checked on the DNA. TRBV21-1 is a pseudogene locus. The CDR3 runs 15 residues. This chain's CDR3 is CASPTGTGVGIVLTF. CDR3 nucleotides: TGTGCCAGCCCGACCGGGACAGGGGTGGGAATAGTCCTGACTTTC.

In this sample, this clone turned up a few times. V is TRBV6-5 and J is TRBJ1-1, with D possibly matching TRBD1 (5 bases). The V and J ends lost 7 bases and 7 bases respectively, with 16 bases between them. The V gene's germline CDR1 is MNHEY and CDR2 SVGAGI. This CDR3 is 13 amino acids long. CDR3: CASISRERDEAFF. Written as DNA, the CDR3 is TGTGCCAGCATAAGCAGGGAGCGGGATGAAGCTTTCTTT.

The chain employs TRBV19 and TRBJ2-5, with D hard to call. V shed 6 bases and J shed 5 bases, with 16 bases lying between them. There are 14 residues in the CDR3. Germline V gene lookup returns CDR1 LNHDA and CDR2 SQIVND (reference sequence). CDR3 region: CASSLALLEETQYF. CDR3 DNA: TGTGCCAGTAGCTTGGCACTATTGGAGGAGACCCAGTACTTC.

V gene TRBV29-1 combines with J gene TRBJ1-5, with D possibly TRBD1 on 6 matching bases. V was trimmed by 7 bases and J by 2 bases, leaving 21 bases between them. The CDR3 is made up of 16 amino acids. Germline V gives CDR1 SQVTM, CDR2 ANQGSEA. Here the CDR3 DNA reads TGCAGCGCCGTCCTAGGGGGGGGGTTTGGCAATCAGCCCCAGCATTTT. Protein sequence: CSAVLGGGFGNQPQHF.

The chain carries TRBV19 and TRBJ2-7; D may be TRBD1 (5 bases). Trimming left V 5 bases short and J 4 bases short, with 12 bases between. The CDR3 is 13 residues long. Per germline, CDR1 LNHDA and CDR2 SQIVND (reference sequence). This CDR3 is CASSRTGEYEQYF. The CDR3 DNA is TGTGCCAGTAGTCGCACAGGAGAGTACGAGCAGTACTTC.

V gene TRBV4-1 combines with J gene TRBJ2-1; unclear D gene. Germline V CDR1 and CDR2: MGHRA, YSYEKL. The CDR3 extends over 16 amino acids. Deletions cut 2 bases from V and 5 bases from J, with 16 bases between. The CDR3 nucleotides read TGCGCCAGCAGCCAAACGGGTACCCTCCTAAACAATGAGCAGTTCTTC. Encoded protein: CASSQTGTLLNNEQFF.

The genes are TRBV5-1 and TRBJ2-6; the D is unclear. Germline V gene sequence: CDR1 SGHRS, CDR2 YFSETQ. The CDR3 has 15 residues. With 4 bases removed from V and 2 bases from J, the gap between germline ends came to 10 bases. The CDR3 nucleotides are TGCGCCAGCAGCCACACAGCTACTGGGGCCAACGTCCTGACTTTC. Its translation is CASSHTATGANVLTF.

V usage is TRBV2 and J usage is TRBJ2-4, with D possibly being TRBD1 (5 bases). Trimming took 6 bases from V and 6 from J, leaving 9 bases between them. The germline gives CDR1 SNHLY, CDR2 FYNNEI. This CDR3 has 12 amino acids. The CDR3 bases are TGTGCCAGCAGGGGGCTTGGAAACATTCAGTACTTC. It yields the protein CASRGLGNIQYF.

The chain employs TRBV11-2 and TRBJ1-2; D is ambiguous. Trimming took 5 bases from V and 7 from J, leaving 17 bases between them. Germline-derived CDR1 and CDR2 are SGHAT and FQNNGV. The CDR3 loop spans 14 amino acids. The CDR3 DNA sequence: TGTGCCAGCAGCCCGACACTTACGTTAACTGGCTACACCTTC. This encodes CASSPTLTLTGYTF.

CDR3 nucleotide sequence: TGTGCCAGCCAACCGGGAATTCTCTACAATGAGCAGTTCTTC. It is translated as CASQPGILYNEQFF. The V call is TRBV7-9, the J call TRBJ2-1, with D possibly TRBD2 on 5 matching bases. In germline, CDR1 is SEHNR, CDR2 FQNEAQ (reference sequence). This CDR3 has 14 amino acids. With 8 bases removed from V and 3 bases from J, the gap between germline ends came to 14 bases.

The gene calls are TRBV27 and TRBJ1-2; 9 bases are shared with TRBD1. V lost 2 bases to trimming and J lost 2 bases; unmatched junction nucleotides: 3. The CDR3 has 15 amino acids. The germline V gene encodes CDR1 MNHEY and CDR2 SMNVEV (reference sequence). Written as DNA, the CDR3 is TGTGCCAGCAGTTTAGGAACAGGGGGCAACTATGGCTACACCTTC. Protein: CASSLGTGGNYGYTF.

This clone came up a few times. The chain couples TRBV7-2 to TRBJ2-3, with a tentative D call TRBD1 (5 bases). CDR1 is SGHTA and CDR2 is FQGNSA in the germline V gene. Trimming removed 1 base at V and 2 bases at J, with 10 bases between. This CDR3 contains 15 residues. The CDR3 coding sequence is TGTGCCAGCAGCTTAGTTGGGGCCCCCACAGATACGCAGTATTTT. This encodes CASSLVGAPTDTQYF.

The CDR3 spells CSVERGMNTEAFF. The CDR3 bases are TGCAGCGTTGAGAGGGGGATGAACACTGAAGCTTTCTTT. The chain uses TRBV29-1 and TRBJ1-1, with D maybe TRBD1 (6 bases). Trimming cost V 3 bases and J 0 bases, with 8 bases left between them. The CDR3 runs 13 residues. Germline CDR1 and CDR2: SQVTM and ANQGSEA.

This clone was counted a few times. The V call is TRBV10-1, the J call TRBJ1-1; TRBD1 aligns across 7 bases. CDR3 length equals 13 residues. Germline V CDR1 and CDR2: WNHNN, SYGVQD (reference sequence). Trimming took 6 bases from V and 4 from J; bases not matched to a gene: 5. The CDR3 here is CASRHDRATEAFF. The CDR3, as DNA: TGCGCCAGCAGACACGACAGGGCCACTGAAGCTTTCTTT.

The chain combines TRBV10-3 with TRBJ1-5, with a possible D match to TRBD1 (5 bases). The CDR3 length is 14 residues. With 4 bases removed from V and 7 bases from J, the gap between germline ends came to 14 bases. Germline V gene sequence: CDR1 ENHRY, CDR2 SYGVKD. The CDR3 here is CAISVSGGEQPQHF. CDR3 coding DNA: TGTGCCATCAGTGTTTCGGGGGGTGAGCAGCCCCAGCATTTT.

The J gene is TRBJ1-1, the V gene TRBV7-9, with 10 bases lining up with TRBD1. The CDR3 sequence is 18 residues long. The junction had 17 bases not matched to a gene; V was cut back by 5 bases and J by 5 bases. The germline CDR1 and CDR2 sequences are SEHNR and FQNEAQ (reference sequence). CDR3 sequence (DNA): TGTGCCAGCAGCGTCTTTGCCGGGACAGGGGTTGGAAAGACTGAAGCTTTCTTT. Protein product: CASSVFAGTGVGKTEAFF.

V gene TRBV7-3 combines with J gene TRBJ2-3; 9 bases are shared with TRBD1. With V trimmed by 2 bases and J by 3 bases, 15 bases remained unmatched. The germline CDR1 and CDR2 sequences are SGHTA and FQGTGA. The length of the CDR3 is 19 residues. The chain's CDR3 is CASSLRGSGLDRGTDTQYF. DNA for the CDR3: TGTGCCAGCAGCTTACGAGGGTCCGGACTAGACAGGGGGACAGATACGCAGTATTTT.

The V call is TRBV5-5, the J call TRBJ2-2; TRBD2 might be the D (5 bases). From germline, CDR1 is SGHKS and CDR2 YYEKEE (reference sequence). The CDR3 extends over 13 amino acids. V was trimmed by 4 bases and J by 6 bases, leaving 10 bases between them. The CDR3 bases are TGTGCCAGCAGCATGAGGGTTCCCGGGGAGCTGTTTTTT. It encodes CASSMRVPGELFF.

The chain recombines TRBV29-1 with TRBJ1-1; 7 bases are shared with TRBD1. The CDR3 is 13 amino acids. Germline loops: CDR1 SQVTM, CDR2 ANQGSEA. J lost 0 bases, V lost 2 bases, and 0 bases had no gene match. DNA for the CDR3: TGCAGCGTTGAAACAGGGGTGAACACTGAAGCTTTCTTT. Its translation is CSVETGVNTEAFF.